This TCR beta chain was retrieved from a study of brain T cells in children with intractable seizures. Sequencing was performed with immunoSEQ multiplex PCR; in TCRdb, only in-frame clones are kept and a portion is missing. The table shows around 70,000 clones, with about 92% occurring only once. Only cases whose brain tissue showed the highest T cell transcript signatures were sequenced. This clone was recorded once. Between the trimmed V and J ends, which lost 5 bases and 5 bases, there was a span of 16 bases. Germline CDR1 SEHNR, CDR2 FQNEAQ (reference sequence). This CDR3 is 15 amino acids long. The sample in question was peripheral blood, obtained at surgery. The V call is TRBV7-9, the J call TRBJ2-1; possibly TRBD1 or TRBD2 for D (5 bases each). The TCR originated in a boy under two years old with tuberous sclerosis and intractable seizures. CDR3 protein: CASSTPGTTNNEQFF. DNA for the CDR3: TGTGCCAGCAGCACCCCCGGGACCACCAACAATGAGCAGTTCTTC.